This T cell receptor (beta chain) stems from a study of early T cells in non-severe SARS-CoV-2 infection (dated by TCRdb to the early 2020s). About the investigation overall: TCR sequencing used bulk RNA from unsorted whole blood, so alpha and beta chains could not be paired.

Many counts were recorded for this clonotype. Its recognized antigen is unknown. Per-nucleotide qualities are absent, and no much larger clonotype sits a single base away. General conclusions and limits of the study: Matching against VDJdb was skewed toward anti-spike CD8 responses, likely underestimated virus-specific expansions, and missed private and CD4 specificities.

The germline V gene encodes CDR1 SGHNT and CDR2 YYREEE (reference sequence). Trimming takes 4 bases off V and 3 bases off J; junction bases not matched to a gene: 6. The CDR3 runs 16 residues from the cysteine to the phenylalanine. This entry keeps only the CDR3 DNA: 48 bases, framed from base 1. The study was a case-control design nested within a healthcare worker cohort in London, UK, with weekly nasopharyngeal swab PCR tests and blood sampling. Healthcare workers were enrolled in the week of the UK lockdown, from 23 to 31 March 2020, and were followed every week for up to roughly 15 weeks. Preparation of the library involved 5' RACE. Sequenced on a NextSeq 500. In the TCR library protocol, unique molecular identifiers were attached to individual cDNA molecules to correct for PCR bias and sequencing error. Both TCR alpha and beta chains were sequenced, and tight co-correlation was observed between alpha and beta sequence abundances in each sample. As for the authors' bioinformatics: Decombinator V4 was used to annotate the V gene, J gene and CDR3 of the TCR sequences. TCRs were defined as expanded if a significant change between any two time points was detected under a Poisson model with p below 0.0001. Abundances of TCRs were expressed as counts per million after normalisation to the total number of TCRs sequenced in each sample. MAIT TCRs were defined by TRAV1-2 paired with TRAJ12, TRAJ20 or TRAJ33, and iNKT TCRs by TRAV10 paired with TRAJ18. A search of VDJdb, accessed on 1 November 2021, was run for TCRs annotated to CMV, EBV and SARS-CoV-2, with TCRs annotated for multiple antigens excluded. TCRdb reworked the public reads: Q25 trimming with fastp, MiXCR clone assembly, productive beta chains retained. Entries are consolidated by CDR3 protein sequence, retaining the most common genes and DNA. It is TCRdb's table, rather than the study itself, that gives the V and J calls and clone size. For this sample there are roughly 67,000 distinct CDR3 sequences; roughly a tenth appear just once. Of the sample, around 6.4% is held by the ten largest clones.

The rearranged segments are TRBV5-4 and TRBJ2-1, and 11 junction bases match TRBD2. The sample taken for sequencing was whole blood. The TCR originated in an adult who was a healthcare worker with PCR-confirmed SARS-CoV-2 infection or an uninfected control (not recorded which). The DNA reads TGTGCCAGCAGCCCGAGAACTAGCGGGAGCTACAATGAGCAGTTCTTC. Its protein reads: CASSPRTSGSYNEQFF.